The 20 T cell receptor beta chains reported below all come from one sample, sequenced in a study of blood T cell repertoires in COVID-19. TCRdb's table, derived via immunoSEQ multiplex PCR, lists solely in-frame clones and lacks some. Of hundreds of thousands of clones in the sample, 70% to 90% were seen once. The sequenced material came from PBMCs or T cells enriched from blood (not recorded which). The receptor source for this set is a middle-aged man in a cohort exposed to, infected with or recovered from COVID-19 (not recorded which).

Only a few counts were recorded for this clone. This rearrangement joins TRBV3-1 (or the pseudogene TRBV3-2) to TRBJ1-5, with 9 bases identical to TRBD1. After removal of 1 base from V and 4 bases from J, the junction contained 2 bases not matched to a gene. Germline lookup yields CDR1 LGHDT and CDR2 YNNKEL (reference sequence). The CDR3 loop spans 15 amino acids. The CDR3 region is CASSQATGGNQPQHF. CDR3 DNA sequence: TGTGCCAGCAGCCAAGCGACAGGGGGGAATCAGCCCCAGCATTTT.

For this clone: This same CDR3 is encoded by further DNA sequences in the sample. The chain uses TRBV6-5 and TRBJ1-1; unclear D gene. The germline V gene has CDR1 MNHEY and CDR2 SVGAGI. The length of the CDR3 is 13 residues. Trimming removed 5 bases from V and 1 base from J, with 8 bases in between. As DNA, the CDR3 is TGTGCCAGCAGTCCGACGGGGAACACTGAAGCTTTCTTT. Translated: CASSPTGNTEAFF.

V gene TRBV20-1 combines with J gene TRBJ2-3; 7 nucleotides line up with TRBD2. The CDR3 loop spans 15 amino acids. V lost 3 bases and J lost 2; bases outside the gene matches: 8. Germline V CDR1 and CDR2: DFQATT, SNEGSKA (reference sequence). DNA of the CDR3: TGCAGTGCTAGTAGGGCTAGCGGTTACACAGATACGCAGTATTTT. Translation gives CSASRASGYTDTQYF.

The rearrangement joins TRBV5-6 to TRBJ2-7, with 7 bases aligning to TRBD1. V gave up 0 bases and J gave up 5 bases; unmatched junction bases: 5. There are 14 residues in the CDR3. CDR1 and CDR2 from the germline V gene are SGHDT and YYEEEE. CDR3 sequence: CASSLGQGLNEQYF. Here the CDR3 DNA reads TGTGCCAGCAGCTTGGGACAGGGCCTCAACGAGCAGTACTTC.

V and J are TRBV30 and TRBJ1-1; TRBD1 is a possible D gene (5 bases). Trimming took 1 base from V and 7 from J, leaving 10 bases between them. Germline V CDR1 and CDR2: GTSNPN, SVGIG (reference sequence). CDR3 length equals 12 residues. The CDR3 DNA reads TGTGCCTGGAGTGGTCCAGGGAATGAAGCTTTCTTT. Protein: CAWSGPGNEAFF.

V gene TRBV6-6 combines with J gene TRBJ1-6, with 8 bases fitting TRBD1. CDR3 length: 20 residues. V dropped 5 bases and J dropped 0; count of bases not matched to a gene: 15. Germline CDR1 MNHNY, CDR2 SVGAGI (reference sequence). The DNA of the CDR3 is TGTGCCAGCAGTCCCTACTTTCGACAGGGGAGTTTCTCCTATAATTCACCCCTCCACTTT. Amino acid sequence: CASSPYFRQGSFSYNSPLHF.

The chain links TRBV20-1 to TRBJ1-6; 7 positions match TRBD1. After removal of 3 bases from V and 7 bases from J, the junction contained 9 bases not matched to a gene. There are 15 residues in the CDR3. Germline lookup yields CDR1 DFQATT and CDR2 SNEGSKA (reference sequence). CDR3 coding DNA: TGCAGTGCTAGTGGGCCAGGGGGTGCGAATTCACCCCTCCACTTT. Its protein product is CSASGPGGANSPLHF.

V is TRBV7-8 and J is TRBJ2-7, with TRBD1 matching 7 bases. In germline, CDR1 is SGHVS, CDR2 FQNEAQ. J gave up 3 bases and V 3 bases, and 11 bases lay outside the gene matches. The CDR3 has 16 amino acids. CDR3 DNA sequence: TGTGCCAGCAGCTTGCCCACCGGGACAGCCTACTACGAGCAGTACTTC. Protein product: CASSLPTGTAYYEQYF.

This rearrangement joins TRBV6-6 to TRBJ1-5; D is unclear. Trimming pared 5 bases from V and 2 bases from J, leaving 10 bases between. Germline V gene sequence: CDR1 MNHNY, CDR2 SVGAGI (reference sequence). The CDR3 is made up of 14 amino acids. CDR3 protein: CASSPPGGNQPQHF. CDR3 coding DNA: TGTGCCAGCAGTCCCCCCGGGGGCAATCAGCCCCAGCATTTT.

The J gene is TRBJ2-1, the V gene TRBV3-1 (or the pseudogene TRBV3-2); unclear D gene. Trimming took off 0 bases at V and 3 bases at J, with 9 bases between the two ends. This CDR3 comprises 15 residues. Germline CDR1 reads LGHDT; CDR2 reads YNNKEL (reference sequence). CDR3 bases: TGTGCCAGCAGCCAAGATCCCGGGTTCTACAATGAGCAGTTCTTC. It encodes CASSQDPGFYNEQFF.

The chain links TRBV29-1 to TRBJ2-3, with 9 bases that match TRBD1. The J segment lost 4 bases and the V segment lost 3 bases, leaving 2 bases of the junction unmatched. The CDR3 extends over 13 amino acids. Per the germline V gene, CDR1 is SQVTM and CDR2 is ANQGSEA. The CDR3 loop reads CSVERTGADTQYF. The CDR3, as DNA: TGCAGCGTTGAGCGGACAGGGGCAGATACGCAGTATTTT.

The genes are TRBV5-1 and TRBJ1-1, with a tentative D call TRBD1 (5 bases). Trimming removed 4 bases from V and 4 bases from J, with 8 bases in between. The CDR3 is 12 amino acids. Germline values: CDR1 SGHRS, CDR2 YFSETQ. In DNA, the CDR3 is TGCGCCAGCAGCCCGGGACTCACTGAAGCTTTCTTT. It translates to CASSPGLTEAFF.

The chain is built from TRBV7-8 and TRBJ1-2; 8 bases fit TRBD1. The length of the CDR3 is 13 residues. From germline, CDR1 is SGHVS and CDR2 FQNEAQ. With V trimmed by 2 bases and J by 12 bases, 8 bases remained unmatched. The DNA of the CDR3 is TGTGCCAGCAGCTTAATAGGACAGGGAGAAAACACCTTC. This encodes CASSLIGQGENTF.

This clone showed up just once. V gene TRBV11-2 combines with J gene TRBJ1-1; D might be TRBD1 (6 bases). Germline V gives CDR1 SGHAT, CDR2 FQNNGV. Trimming shortened V by 3 bases and J by 6 bases, and 14 bases separated the two germline ends. This CDR3 spans 14 amino acids. The CDR3 loop is CASSFEGGGPEAFF. In DNA, the CDR3 is TGTGCCAGCAGCTTCGAGGGCGGGGGCCCTGAAGCTTTCTTT.

On this clone: Its ends do not fully match the called genes, so a read error is possible. The sample contains more than one DNA sequence encoding this CDR3. V gene TRBV24-1 combines with J gene TRBJ2-7, with a possible D match to TRBD2 (5 bases). CDR3 length: 15 amino acids. Germline-derived CDR1 and CDR2 are KGHDR and SFDVKD. The CDR3 DNA reads TGTGCCACCAGTGGGACTGGGAGATCAATTTACGAACAGTACTTC. As protein: CATSGTGRSIYEQYF.

The rearrangement uses TRBV7-2 and TRBJ1-4; weak D call: TRBD1 (6 bases). Germline V gene data show CDR1 as SGHTA and CDR2 as FQGNSA. Trimming removed 5 bases from V and 1 base from J, with 11 bases in between. CDR3 length: 15 amino acids. CDR3 DNA: TGTGCCAGCAGCCCGATACAGGGAACTAATGAAAAACTGTTTTTT. Its translation is CASSPIQGTNEKLFF.

The genes are TRBV9 and TRBJ2-7, with 8 nucleotides matching TRBD2. Germline V CDR1 and CDR2: SGDLS, YYNGEE. This CDR3 has 16 amino acids. The J segment lost 2 bases and the V segment lost 4 bases, leaving 11 bases of the junction unmatched. The CDR3 bases are TGTGCCAGCAGCCCATCGCCGGGACTAGGCACCTACGAGCAGTACTTC. Translating it yields CASSPSPGLGTYEQYF.

The DNA for the CDR3 is TGCGCCAGTAAAAGATCGGGAGGGGGGGAGCTGTTTTTT. As protein: CASKRSGGGELFF. The gene calls are TRBV10-1 and TRBJ2-2; 8 nucleotides match TRBD2. Germline V gene sequence: CDR1 WNHNN, CDR2 SYGVQD (reference sequence). Trimming took 9 bases from V and 8 from J; bases not matched to a gene: 8. CDR3 size: 13 residues.

This clone was seen a single time. The chain has TRBV5-1 and TRBJ2-3, with 7 bases matching TRBD1. V was pared by 0 bases and J by 1 base, with 5 bases of the junction left unmatched. Germline loops: CDR1 SGHRS, CDR2 YFSETQ. This CDR3 has 16 amino acids. CDR3 residues: CASSLVETGRTDTQYF. CDR3 sequence (DNA): TGCGCCAGCAGCTTGGTCGAGACAGGGCGCACAGATACGCAGTATTTT.

The CDR3 loop is CASSLGQEEGEQYF. The CDR3 coding sequence is TGTGCCAGCAGCTTAGGACAGGAAGAGGGCGAGCAGTACTTC. The chain has TRBV11-2 and TRBJ2-7; perhaps TRBD1 as D (6 bases). The V gene lost 1 base and the J gene lost 6 bases, with 13 bases spanning the gap. This CDR3 is built from 14 residues. Per the germline V gene, CDR1 is SGHAT and CDR2 is FQNNGV.